These T cell receptor beta chains were read from a single sample in a study of blood T cell repertoires in COVID-19. Assay used: immunoSEQ multiplex PCR; TCRdb lists only in-frame clones, some missing. The sample has 200,000 to 300,000 clones, about four fifths seen once. The specimen was peripheral blood. The receptors here all came from a man older than 75 with acute or convalescent COVID-19. Each CDR3 is given with its conserved first and last residue. The order of the fields is D gene, V gene, J gene, CDR3 protein. The D gene is left open where the match is weak.

NA	TRBV11-1	TRBJ1-4	CASSSGGRKLFF
TRBD1	TRBV5-1	TRBJ2-2	CASSLGGRSGGRTGELFF
TRBD2	TRBV4-1	TRBJ2-1	CASSQGSLAGRGEQFF
NA	TRBV7-9	TRBJ1-1	CASSLAANTEAFF
TRBD1	TRBV28	TRBJ1-1	CASRRRQGADTEAFF
NA	TRBV11-2	TRBJ1-1	CASSLERGGRNTEAFF
NA	TRBV6-1	TRBJ1-3	CASSERGVSGNTIYF
NA	TRBV21-1	TRBJ2-7	CASSTGNPPYEQYF
NA	TRBV19	TRBJ1-3	CASSTPRRGNTIYF
TRBD1	TRBV6-1	TRBJ1-5	CASSEVPGQGDGQPQHF
TRBD1	TRBV5-1	TRBJ1-4	CASSLGTGVNEKLFF
TRBD1	TRBV19	TRBJ2-7	CASQINRGAYEQYF
NA	TRBV5-1	TRBJ1-2	CASSPQGRGYGYTF
TRBD1	TRBV18	TRBJ1-1	CASSHGQGHTEAFF
NA	TRBV5-6	TRBJ2-1	CASSLSVTGNEQFF
NA	TRBV4-1	TRBJ2-1	CASSQVGGLGVNEQFF
TRBD2	TRBV24-1	TRBJ2-3	CATSGVAGVPDTQYF
TRBD1	TRBV5-4	TRBJ1-4	CASSYRDRGSEKLFF
TRBD1	TRBV9	TRBJ2-5	CASSVAQGARTQYF
TRBD1	TRBV2	TRBJ1-1	CASSSGQTMNTEAFF
TRBD1	TRBV11-2	TRBJ1-1	CASSLGSTGGTEAFF
TRBD2	TRBV5-4	TRBJ2-1	CASSMGLAGNEQFF
NA	TRBV11-2	TRBJ2-3	CASAPVSRARTDTQYF
NA	TRBV28	TRBJ2-7	CASKRGMRYEQYF
TRBD1	TRBV19	TRBJ1-2	CASGVRGQNGYTF
TRBD1	TRBV19	TRBJ2-7	CASSIPGQGNYEQYF
NA	TRBV30	TRBJ1-2	CAWRGPRGSGYGYTF
NA	TRBV7-9	TRBJ1-5	CASSLGGGAHQPQHF
NA	TRBV28	TRBJ2-7	CASSLIPSTGTYEQYF
TRBD1	TRBV18	TRBJ2-1	CASSPPGQGYNEQFF
NA	TRBV18	TRBJ1-4	CASSPDSPEKLFF
NA	TRBV5-1	TRBJ2-7	CASREGVYEQYF
TRBD1	TRBV29-1	TRBJ1-2	CSGGQGEFNGYTF
TRBD1	TRBV10-1	TRBJ2-7	CASSEGTGLRKQYF
NA	TRBV5-5	TRBJ1-2	CASSILRGAYGYTF
NA	TRBV11-2	TRBJ2-4	CASSLDVAKNIQYF
NA	TRBV5-1	TRBJ2-1	CASSRSYNEQFF
NA	TRBV5-8	TRBJ1-6	CASSPAFGPLHF
NA	TRBV28	TRBJ2-7	CASSTRSRSYEQYF
NA	TRBV10-2	TRBJ2-7	CASTLTGSSYEQYF
TRBD1	TRBV6-1	TRBJ2-7	CASSDPQGGFSSYEQYF
TRBD1	TRBV19	TRBJ1-5	CASSSPPGTGGNQPQHF